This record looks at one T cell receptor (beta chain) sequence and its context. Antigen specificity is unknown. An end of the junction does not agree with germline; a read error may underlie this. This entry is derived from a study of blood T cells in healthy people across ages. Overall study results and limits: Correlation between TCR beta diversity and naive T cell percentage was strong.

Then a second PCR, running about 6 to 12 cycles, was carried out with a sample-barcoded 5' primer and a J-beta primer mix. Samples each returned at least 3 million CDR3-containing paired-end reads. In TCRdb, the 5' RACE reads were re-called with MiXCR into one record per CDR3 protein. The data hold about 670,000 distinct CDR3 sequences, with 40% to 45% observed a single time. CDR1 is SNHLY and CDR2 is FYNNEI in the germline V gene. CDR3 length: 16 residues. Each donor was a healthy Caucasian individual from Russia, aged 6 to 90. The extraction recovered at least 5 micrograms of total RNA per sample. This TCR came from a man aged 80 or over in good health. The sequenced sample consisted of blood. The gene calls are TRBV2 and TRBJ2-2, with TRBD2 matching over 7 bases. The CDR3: CASSFLADTNIGELFF. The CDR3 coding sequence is TGTGCCAGCAGTTTCCTAGCGGATACGAACATCGGGGAGCTGTTTTTT.